In this sample, the clone carrying this T cell receptor (beta chain) turned up a few times. The antigen remains unidentified. This entry comes from a study of vaccination and CD4 T cells after COVID-19. About the research overall: The stimulating agents, overlapping spike peptides, came from SARS-CoV-2, HCoV-NL63, HCoV-OC43 and HCoV-229E.

Documented treatment: approximately 9-day PBMC culture with coronavirus spike peptide pools or control peptides (ViraFEST assay). Expansion of antigen-specific T cells with peptide pools by ViraFEST preceded sequencing of TCRs. Study findings and constraints: The appearance of a median approximately 90% of reactive clones in convalescent patients occurred only post-vaccination.

Cultured CD4+ T-cell DNA underwent Oncomine TCR Beta short-read sequencing. TCRdb itself ran the PCR reads through MiXCR, one entry per CDR3 protein. The sample lists over 13,000 distinct CDR3 sequences, under 25% seen once, with approximately 14% in the top ten. V lost 0 bases, J lost 2 bases, and 25 bases lay in between. Germline V gene lookup returns CDR1 DFQATT and CDR2 SNEGSKA (reference sequence). CDR3 length equals 19 residues. The sequence derives from a human donor with COVID-19. The sequencing input was cultured CD4+ T cells from blood. The chain uses TRBV20-1 and TRBJ1-2, with D possibly TRBD1 on 5 matching bases. The CDR3 loop is CSAREYGALNPAANYGYTF. CDR3 DNA: TGCAGTGCTAGAGAATACGGGGCATTAAATCCCGCCGCAAACTATGGCTACACCTTC.